These T cell receptor beta chains were read from a single sample in a study of stem cell transplantation in POMP-related autoinflammatory disease. TCRdb keeps only in-frame clones here, not all; method: immunoSEQ multiplex PCR. The table shows 68,000 or so clones, with more than 75% occurring only once. Sequenced material: CD4+ T cells from PBMCs, taken after stem cell transplantation. The receptors come from a human patient with POMP-related autoinflammation and immune dysregulation (PRAID). The graft donor may have given rise to some T cells. Both conserved end residues are part of each CDR3. Each record gives: D gene, clone size, V gene, J gene, CDR3 protein, CDR3 DNA. A D gene is named only where the DNA matches it firmly. Not all rows give a size; the values are once, few, many and, for expanded clones, a class.

-	-	TRBV4-1	TRBJ2-5	CASSQVTAYQETQYF	TGCGCCAGCAGCCAAGTCACGGCTTACCAAGAGACCCAGTACTTC
-	-	TRBV7-2	TRBJ2-3	CASSLTPAGGTDTQYF	TGTGCCAGCAGCTTAACCCCAGCAGGGGGGACAGATACGCAGTATTTT
-	-	TRBV11-2	TRBJ1-1	CASSFNREGTEAFF	TGTGCCAGCAGCTTCAACAGGGAGGGGACTGAAGCTTTCTTT
-	-	TRBV7-2	TRBJ1-3	CASSPRGGGNTIYF	TGTGCCAGCAGCCCCAGAGGGGGTGGGAACACCATATATTTT
-	-	TRBV11-2	TRBJ2-3	CASSLPGSDTQYF	TGTGCCAGCAGCTTACCGGGGTCCGATACGCAGTATTTT
-	-	TRBV24-1	TRBJ2-4	CATSDYQMSLAKNIQYF	TGTGCCACCAGTGATTACCAAATGTCACTAGCCAAAAACATTCAGTACTTC
-	-	TRBV19	TRBJ1-4	CASSTRLGATNEKLFF	TGTGCCAGTAGTACCCGCCTAGGGGCTACTAATGAAAAACTGTTTTTT
TRBD2	-	TRBV5-4	TRBJ2-1	CASSSALAGGGYEQFF	TGTGCCAGCAGCTCCGCCCTAGCGGGGGGTGGCTATGAGCAGTTCTTC
TRBD1	-	TRBV19	TRBJ2-2	CASSGTGVAGELFF	TGTGCCAGTAGCGGGACAGGGGTTGCCGGGGAGCTGTTTTTT
TRBD1	once	TRBV5-4	TRBJ2-2	CASSSDRESFSAGELFF	TGTGCCAGCAGCTCCGACAGGGAGTCATTTAGTGCCGGGGAGCTGTTTTTT
TRBD2	once	TRBV7-6	TRBJ2-3	CASSLTSGPTDTQYF	TGTGCCAGCAGCTTAACTAGCGGCCCCACAGATACGCAGTATTTT
-	-	TRBV10-3	TRBJ2-6	CAISESGWAGANVLTF	TGTGCCATCAGTGAGTCAGGGTGGGCTGGGGCCAACGTCCTGACTTTC
TRBD1	-	TRBV19	TRBJ2-6	CASTQRGQGSSGANVLTF	TGTGCCAGTACCCAACGGGGACAGGGTAGCTCTGGGGCCAACGTCCTGACTTTC
-	-	TRBV7-2	TRBJ2-7	CASSPSPKDEQYF	TGTGCCAGCAGCCCCTCCCCCAAGGACGAGCAGTACTTC
-	-	TRBV7-2	TRBJ1-6	CASSLVLDSPLHF	TGTGCCAGCAGCTTAGTTCTGGATTCACCCCTCCACTTT
-	-	TRBV5-1	TRBJ1-2	CASSLAGGYGYTF	TGCGCCAGCAGCTTGGCGGGGGGTTATGGCTACACCTTC
TRBD1	-	TRBV11-2	TRBJ2-5	CASSLGGQETQYF	TGTGCCAGCAGCTTAGGGGGACAGGAGACCCAGTACTTC
-	-	TRBV28	TRBJ1-2	CASSPTANYGYTF	TGTGCCAGCAGTCCCACAGCAAACTATGGCTACACCTTC
-	-	TRBV5-3	TRBJ2-2	CARSLAGSPNTGELFF	TGTGCCAGAAGCTTGGCCGGAAGCCCGAACACCGGGGAGCTGTTTTTT
-	few	TRBV18	TRBJ1-6	CASSPNKSSPLHF	TGTGCCAGCTCACCAAACAAAAGCTCACCCCTCCACTTT
-	-	TRBV29-1	TRBJ1-1	CSVESGLAYAFF	TGCAGCGTTGAATCCGGGCTTGCTTATGCTTTCTTT
-	-	TRBV19	TRBJ1-5	CASSHEGQVGRWGQPQHF	TGTGCCAGTAGCCATGAGGGGCAGGTGGGCAGGTGGGGTCAGCCCCAGCATTTT
-	-	TRBV6-5	TRBJ2-5	CASRASETQYF	TGTGCCAGCAGGGCCTCAGAGACCCAGTACTTC
-	once	TRBV11-2	TRBJ2-1	CASSPRPSYNEQFF	TGTGCCAGCAGCCCCAGACCCTCCTACAATGAGCAGTTCTTC
-	-	TRBV5-1	TRBJ1-4	CATARQGGEKLFF	TGCGCCACGGCCCGGCAGGGAGGGGAAAAACTGTTTTTT
-	-	TRBV28	TRBJ1-6	CASSSTKEAGTVNSPLHF	TGTGCCAGCAGTTCCACAAAGGAAGCCGGGACGGTTAATTCACCCCTCCACTTT
TRBD2	-	TRBV28	TRBJ2-7	CASSRLAGPYEQYF	TGTGCCAGCAGTAGACTAGCGGGACCGTACGAGCAGTACTTC
-	-	TRBV10-3	TRBJ1-6	CAIRERGNSPLHF	TGTGCCATCCGTGAAAGAGGGAATTCACCCCTCCACTTT
-	-	TRBV30	TRBJ1-6	CAWGPDYNSPLHF	TGTGCCTGGGGACCGGATTATAATTCACCCCTCCACTTT
TRBD1	once	TRBV3-1/TRBV3-2	TRBJ1-5	CASSQGRGRPQHF	TGTGCCAGCAGCCAAGGGAGGGGGCGGCCCCAGCATTTT
-	few	TRBV2	TRBJ2-2	CASSERETGELFF	TGTGCCAGCAGTGAGCGGGAAACCGGGGAGCTGTTTTTT
TRBD2	-	TRBV24-1	TRBJ2-5	CATSDISGRAGETQYF	TGTGCCACCAGTGATATTAGCGGGAGGGCCGGAGAGACCCAGTACTTC
TRBD1	few	TRBV29-1	TRBJ2-5	CSVRRRQGGLETQYF	TGCAGCGTTCGCCGTCGACAGGGGGGATTGGAGACCCAGTACTTC
-	-	TRBV4-1	TRBJ2-2	CASRQTWTASGELFF	TGCGCCAGCAGGCAGACCTGGACAGCGTCCGGGGAGCTGTTTTTT
TRBD1	-	TRBV24-1	TRBJ1-1	CATSESTGGPTEAFF	TGTGCCACCAGTGAGTCGACAGGGGGCCCCACTGAAGCTTTCTTT
-	few	TRBV18	TRBJ1-3	CASSSLEVNTIYF	TGTGCCAGCTCATCGCTAGAAGTAAACACCATATATTTT
-	once	TRBV5-1	TRBJ2-7	CASSTGRNYEQYF	TGCGCCAGCAGCACAGGGAGAAACTACGAGCAGTACTTC
-	-	TRBV7-2	TRBJ2-3	CASSLVNRADTQYF	TGTGCCAGCAGCTTAGTAAACAGAGCAGATACGCAGTATTTT
-	few	TRBV7-9	TRBJ1-6	CASSSSNSPLHF	TGTGCCAGCAGCTCCTCAAATTCACCCCTCCACTTT
-	-	TRBV7-9	TRBJ2-5	CASNSRGGGARETQYF	TGTGCCAGCAACTCCAGGGGGGGCGGGGCAAGGGAGACCCAGTACTTC
-	-	TRBV9	TRBJ2-2	CASRGTPNTGELFF	TGTGCCAGCAGAGGGACACCCAACACCGGGGAGCTGTTTTTT
TRBD1	-	TRBV6-5	TRBJ1-1	CASSSGQGVFTEAFF	TGTGCCAGCAGTTCAGGGCAGGGGGTATTCACTGAAGCTTTCTTT
TRBD1	-	TRBV2	TRBJ1-2	CASSEDRGYGYTF	TGTGCCAGCAGTGAAGACAGGGGGTATGGCTACACCTTC
TRBD2	-	TRBV9	TRBJ2-1	CASSVGLAGGHDEQFF	TGTGCCAGCAGCGTAGGACTAGCGGGAGGGCACGATGAGCAGTTCTTC